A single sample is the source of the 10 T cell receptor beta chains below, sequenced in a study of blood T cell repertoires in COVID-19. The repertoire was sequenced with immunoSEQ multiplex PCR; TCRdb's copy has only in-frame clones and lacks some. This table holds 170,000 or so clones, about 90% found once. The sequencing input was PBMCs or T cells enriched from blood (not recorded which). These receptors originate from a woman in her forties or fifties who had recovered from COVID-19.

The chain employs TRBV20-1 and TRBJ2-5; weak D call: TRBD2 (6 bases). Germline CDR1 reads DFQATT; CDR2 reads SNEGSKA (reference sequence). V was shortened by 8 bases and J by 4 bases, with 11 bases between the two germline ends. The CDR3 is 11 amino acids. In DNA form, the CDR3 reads TGCAGTAAACGGAGGGGAGAGACCCAGTACTTC. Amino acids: CSKRRGETQYF.

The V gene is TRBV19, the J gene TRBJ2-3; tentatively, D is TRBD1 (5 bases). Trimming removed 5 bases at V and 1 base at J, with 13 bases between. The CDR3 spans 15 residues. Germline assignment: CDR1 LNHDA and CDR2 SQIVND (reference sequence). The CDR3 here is CASSGRVFGTDTQYF. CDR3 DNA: TGTGCCAGTAGTGGCAGGGTTTTTGGCACAGATACGCAGTATTTT.

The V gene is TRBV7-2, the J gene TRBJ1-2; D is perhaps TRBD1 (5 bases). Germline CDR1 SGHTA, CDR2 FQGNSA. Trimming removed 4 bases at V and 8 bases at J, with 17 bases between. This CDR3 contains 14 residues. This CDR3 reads CASSSLGGALGYTF. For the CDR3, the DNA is TGTGCCAGCAGCTCCCTCGGTGGGGCCTTAGGCTACACCTTC.

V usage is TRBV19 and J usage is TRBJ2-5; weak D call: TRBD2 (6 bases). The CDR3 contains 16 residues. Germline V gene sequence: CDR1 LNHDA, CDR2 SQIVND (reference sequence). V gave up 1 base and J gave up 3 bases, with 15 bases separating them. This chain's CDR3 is CASSIVLGGGKETQYF. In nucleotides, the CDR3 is TGTGCCAGTAGTATAGTCCTGGGGGGAGGAAAAGAGACCCAGTACTTC.

The CDR3 loop is CASSQAQSRGLRETQYF. CDR3 nucleotides: TGCGCCAGCAGCCAAGCACAAAGCAGGGGGCTCAGAGAGACCCAGTACTTC. This chain links TRBV4-1 with TRBJ2-5; 8 bases map to TRBD1. The length of the CDR3 is 17 residues. Germline-derived CDR1 and CDR2 are MGHRA and YSYEKL. With 1 base clipped from V and 4 bases from J, the junction kept 11 bases outside the gene matches.

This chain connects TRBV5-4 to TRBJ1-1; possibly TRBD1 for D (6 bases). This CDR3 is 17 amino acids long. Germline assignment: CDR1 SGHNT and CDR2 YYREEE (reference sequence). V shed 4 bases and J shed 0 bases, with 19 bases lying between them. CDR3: CASSKGQITFMNTEAFF. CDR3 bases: TGTGCCAGCAGCAAAGGACAGATAACTTTCATGAACACTGAAGCTTTCTTT. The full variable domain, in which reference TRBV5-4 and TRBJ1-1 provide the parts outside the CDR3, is ETGVTQSPTHLIKTRGQQVTLRCSSQSGHNTVSWYQQALGQGPQFIFQYYREEENGRGNFPPRFSGLQFPNYSSELNVNALELDDSALYLCASSKGQITFMNTEAFFGQGTRLTVV.

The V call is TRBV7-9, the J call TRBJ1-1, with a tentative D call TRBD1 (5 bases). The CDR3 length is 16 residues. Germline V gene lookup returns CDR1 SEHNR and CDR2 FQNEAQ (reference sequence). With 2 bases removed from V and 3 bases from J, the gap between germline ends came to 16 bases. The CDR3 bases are TGTGCCAGCAGCTTAAATCTTGGGGGGTCGGACACTGAAGCTTTCTTT. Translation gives CASSLNLGGSDTEAFF.

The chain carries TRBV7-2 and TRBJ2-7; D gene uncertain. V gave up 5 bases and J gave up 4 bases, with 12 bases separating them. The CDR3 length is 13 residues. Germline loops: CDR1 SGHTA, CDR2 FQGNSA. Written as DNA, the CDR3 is TGTGCCAGCAGCCCTGCACCGGTGTACGAGCAGTACTTC. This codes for CASSPAPVYEQYF.

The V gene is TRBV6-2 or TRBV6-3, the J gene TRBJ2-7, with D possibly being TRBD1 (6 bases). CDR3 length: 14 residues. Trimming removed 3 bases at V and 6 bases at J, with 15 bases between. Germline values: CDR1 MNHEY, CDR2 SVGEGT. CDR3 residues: CASSYGQGFGEQYF. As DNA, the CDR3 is TGTGCCAGCAGTTATGGCCAGGGGTTTGGCGAGCAGTACTTC.

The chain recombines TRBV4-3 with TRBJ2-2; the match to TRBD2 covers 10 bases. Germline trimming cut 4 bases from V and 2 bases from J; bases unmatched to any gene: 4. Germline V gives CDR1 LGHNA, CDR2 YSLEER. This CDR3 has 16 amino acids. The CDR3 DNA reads TGCGCCAGCAGCCCGTCTAGCGGGAGTAACACCGGGGAGCTGTTTTTT. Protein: CASSPSSGSNTGELFF.